Listed here is a single T cell receptor beta chain. MiXCR, run by TCRdb on the RT-PCR reads, gives a single entry per CDR3 protein. Of hundreds of thousands of distinct CDR3 sequences listed, approximately 14% were seen once; the top ten hold 3% to 4.5%. The source material was memory CD4+ T cells from blood. The sequence came from a female donor in good health, serving as a healthy control.

CDR3 sequence (DNA): TGTGCCAGCAGCGTAGAACCGAGCCAAGAGACCCAGTACTTC. Its protein product is CASSVEPSQETQYF. The genes are TRBV9 and TRBJ2-5, with D unresolved. The CDR3 is 14 amino acids. V lost 0 bases and J 1 base, leaving 7 bases between the germline ends. Germline CDR1 SGDLS, CDR2 YYNGEE.